The 12 T cell receptor beta chains in this list originate from one sample, sequenced in a study of T cell repertoires in cytomegalovirus infection. These receptors lack a known antigen. Each CDR3 protein gets one entry after TCRdb re-called the reads with MiXCR. The sample carries about 500,000 distinct CDR3 sequences, 30% to 40% recorded once. Sequencing used cultured PBMCs, obtained from culture after CMV antigen stimulation. The receptors derive from a human donor in good health (CMV status not recorded). Some clones in this sample may be carry-over from other donors' samples.

The sample holds a few counts of this clonotype. The chain joins TRBV7-6 to TRBJ2-1; TRBD2 matches at 10 bases. The CDR3 totals 17 residues. The germline V gene encodes CDR1 SGHVS and CDR2 FNYEAQ. The V and J ends lost 1 base and 0 bases, in that order; junction bases with no gene match: 3. The chain's CDR3 is CASSLDIAGGSYNEQFF. The CDR3 coding sequence is TGTGCCAGCAGCTTAGATATAGCGGGAGGCTCCTACAATGAGCAGTTCTTC. Based on the CDR3 plus reference TRBV7-6 and TRBJ2-1, the full variable domain is GAGVSQSPRYKVTKRGQDVALRCDPISGHVSLYWYRQALGQGPEFLTYFNYEAQQDKSGLPNDRFSAERPEGSISTLTIQRTEQRDSAMYRCASSLDIAGGSYNEQFFGPGTRLTVL.

V and J are TRBV6-2 or TRBV6-3 and TRBJ2-1; 11 bases match TRBD1. The V gene end was trimmed by 6 bases and the J gene end by 7 bases; junction bases not matched to a gene: 8. The CDR3 extends over 15 amino acids. Germline lookup yields CDR1 MNHEY and CDR2 SVGEGT. As DNA, the CDR3 is TGTGCCAGCAGGTCAGGGGACAGGGGGTTTAATGAGCAGTTCTTC. Protein: CASRSGDRGFNEQFF.

CDR3 amino acids: CASSLAHNYGYTF. In nucleotides, the CDR3 is TGTGCCAGCAGTTTGGCACACAACTATGGCTACACCTTC. The chain employs TRBV12-3 or TRBV12-4 and TRBJ1-2, with D hard to call. This CDR3 spans 13 amino acids. The V and J ends lost 3 bases and 2 bases respectively, with 7 bases between them.

The chain employs TRBV10-2 and TRBJ1-6; D is unresolved. Looked up from germline, CDR1 is WSHSY and CDR2 is SAAADI. V gave up 7 bases and J gave up 2 bases, with 15 bases separating them. The CDR3 loop spans 16 amino acids. The chain's CDR3 is CASIDSSGTYNSPLHF. In nucleotides, the CDR3 is TGCGCCAGCATAGACTCCTCCGGCACCTATAATTCACCCCTCCACTTT.

J is TRBJ2-5 and V is TRBV7-2, with 10 bases identical to TRBD1. Germline V gene sequence: CDR1 SGHTA, CDR2 FQGNSA. The CDR3 sequence is 13 residues long. Germline trimming cut 5 bases from V and 5 bases from J; bases unmatched to any gene: 2. CDR3 sequence reads: CASSAGQGETQYF. In DNA, the CDR3 is TGTGCCAGCAGCGCGGGACAGGGGGAGACCCAGTACTTC. Full variable domain (rest looked up from reference TRBV7-2 and TRBJ2-5): GAGVSQSPSNKVTEKGKDVELRCDPISGHTALYWYRQSLGQGLEFLIYFQGNSAPDKSGLPSDRFSAERTGGSVSTLTIQRTQQEDSAVYLCASSAGQGETQYFGPGTRLLVL.

The CDR3 DNA follows: TGTGCCACCAGTGATCCTCGGACAGGAAACAATGAGCAGTTCTTC. Translation: CATSDPRTGNNEQFF. The chain combines TRBV24-1 with TRBJ2-1, with TRBD1 matching over 7 bases. V trimming: 3 bases; J trimming: 5 bases; junction bases outside the gene matches: 6. The CDR3 covers 15 residues. Germline CDR1 is KGHDR and CDR2 is SFDVKD.

The table lists this clonotype with a few counts. The gene calls are TRBV4-1 and TRBJ2-1; a weak D match, TRBD2 (6 bases). This CDR3 contains 17 residues. With 0 bases removed from V and 4 bases from J, the gap between germline ends came to 16 bases. Germline CDR1 reads MGHRA; CDR2 reads YSYEKL. The CDR3 spells CASSQDSAGRAYNEQFF. In DNA, the CDR3 is TGCGCCAGCAGCCAAGATTCGGCGGGAAGAGCTTACAATGAGCAGTTCTTC.

The chain combines TRBV28 with TRBJ2-2; the match to TRBD2 covers 10 bases. This CDR3 comprises 16 residues. Losses at the gene ends were 0 bases for V and 4 bases for J; bases not matched to a gene: 2. Germline V gene lookup returns CDR1 MDHEN and CDR2 SYDVKM. The CDR3 loop is CASSLWASGSTGELFF. For the CDR3, the DNA is TGTGCCAGCAGTTTATGGGCTAGCGGGAGCACCGGGGAGCTGTTTTTT.

The chain recombines TRBV11-3 with TRBJ2-5; 10 bases fit TRBD1. Germline loops: CDR1 SGHNT, CDR2 YENEEA. The ends lost 5 bases at V and 1 base at J; junction bases unmatched: 16. The CDR3 spans 19 residues. Here the CDR3 reads CASSPRTGGTLNGQETQYF. The CDR3 bases are TGTGCCAGCAGCCCGCGGACAGGGGGGACCCTCAATGGCCAAGAGACCCAGTACTTC.

The rearrangement joins TRBV20-1 to TRBJ1-1; D is unclear. V lost 4 bases and J lost 3, with 12 bases in between. CDR3 length equals 13 residues. Germline CDR1 is DFQATT and CDR2 is SNEGSKA (reference sequence). The CDR3 bases are TGCAGTGCTACCTGGGGTGGCGACACTGAAGCTTTCTTT. It specifies CSATWGGDTEAFF.

This clonotype was counted between two and nine times. The rearrangement links TRBV7-2 to TRBJ2-3, with a tentative D call TRBD2 (6 bases). The CDR3 spans 16 residues. Trimming took off 6 bases at V and 4 bases at J, with 20 bases between the two ends. Germline V gene lookup returns CDR1 SGHTA and CDR2 FQGNSA. CDR3 residues: CASSSDFSRGADTQYF. The CDR3 DNA is TGTGCCAGCAGTTCCGACTTTTCGCGGGGTGCAGATACGCAGTATTTT.

The sample holds a few counts of this clonotype. The chain carries TRBV7-4 and TRBJ2-1; 10 bases map to TRBD2. Germline lookup yields CDR1 SGHVT and CDR2 SQSDAQ. V lost 8 bases, J lost 5 bases, and 12 bases stayed unmatched. CDR3 length: 16 amino acids. The DNA for the CDR3 is TGTGCCAGCGCCGGACTAGCGGCAAACTTGAACAATGAGCAGTTCTTC. Translation: CASAGLAANLNNEQFF.